The rows below give T cell receptor beta chains drawn from one sample of a study of blood T cells in healthy people across ages. TCRdb processed the 5' RACE reads anew with MiXCR; each CDR3 protein has one entry. The sample has 1.5 million to 2 million distinct CDR3 sequences; roughly 50% are singletons. The specimen was blood. Receptors were obtained from a middle-aged woman in good health. Both conserved end residues are part of each CDR3. The D gene is left open where the match is weak. Rows may omit the clone size; those that give it use once, few, many or a size class.

D gene | J gene | clone size | V gene | CDR3 protein | CDR3 DNA
TRBD2 | TRBJ2-1 | - | TRBV4-1 | CASSHLAGGNSYNEQFF | TGCGCCAGCAGCCATCTAGCGGGGGGGAACTCCTACAATGAGCAGTTCTTC
TRBD2 | TRBJ2-1 | - | TRBV2 | CASSGLVQFF | TGTGCCAGCAGCGGACTAGTCCAGTTCTTC
- | TRBJ2-3 | - | TRBV12-3/TRBV12-4 | CASGSSRGAGDTQYF | TGTGCCAGCGGGTCTAGCAGGGGGGCCGGAGATACGCAGTATTTT
- | TRBJ2-7 | few | TRBV20-1 | CSIQRDNYEQYF | TGCAGTATCCAACGGGATAACTACGAGCAGTACTTC
- | TRBJ2-7 | once | TRBV6-2/TRBV6-3 | CASSYSTRATYGQYF | TGTGCCAGCAGTTACTCGACTCGGGCCACCTACGGGCAGTACTTC
- | TRBJ2-7 | - | TRBV28 | CASSPQPGKQYF | TGTGCCAGCAGTCCCCAACCAGGAAAGCAGTACTTC
- | TRBJ2-3 | - | TRBV11-2 | CASSSHRTSSTDTQYF | TGTGCCAGCAGCTCCCATCGGACAAGTAGCACAGATACGCAGTATTTT
- | TRBJ1-4 | few | TRBV28 | CASRLGSGEKLFF | TGTGCCAGCAGATTGGGGTCGGGTGAAAAACTGTTTTTT
- | TRBJ1-4 | - | TRBV7-9 | CASSSSGSNEKLFF | TGTGCCAGCAGCTCGTCAGGGAGTAATGAAAAACTGTTTTTT
TRBD1 | TRBJ1-5 | - | TRBV10-3 | CAISEGTANQPQHF | TGTGCCATCAGTGAAGGGACAGCAAATCAGCCCCAGCATTTT
TRBD2 | TRBJ2-7 | few | TRBV4-1 | CASSHLAGGLQEQYF | TGCGCCAGCAGCCACCTAGCGGGGGGGCTTCAAGAGCAGTACTTC
TRBD1 | TRBJ2-7 | - | TRBV13 | CASTLRTGLYEQYF | TGTGCCAGCACTCTTCGGACAGGACTCTACGAGCAGTACTTC
TRBD1 | TRBJ2-6 | once | TRBV6-2/TRBV6-3 | CASRPGQGSNSGANVLTF | TGTGCCAGCAGGCCGGGACAGGGATCCAACTCTGGGGCCAACGTCCTGACTTTC
TRBD1 | TRBJ2-4 | - | TRBV15 | CATSRDRSTGVGYIQYF | TGTGCCACCAGCAGAGATAGGTCGACAGGGGTAGGGTACATTCAGTACTTC
- | TRBJ2-5 | - | TRBV6-5 | CASRGTAVSEQYF | TGTGCCAGCAGGGGTACGGCGGTGAGTGAGCAGTACTTC
- | TRBJ1-1 | - | TRBV28 | CASSEQNPRKAFF | TGTGCCAGCAGTGAACAGAATCCCAGGAAAGCTTTCTTT
- | TRBJ2-4 | - | TRBV13 | CASSSPSRGRGNIQYF | TGTGCCAGCAGCTCCCCGTCTCGCGGAAGGGGAAACATTCAGTACTTC
- | TRBJ1-2 | - | TRBV4-2 | CASSQEVVSNYGYTF | TGTGCCAGCAGCCAAGAGGTGGTGTCCAACTATGGCTACACCTTC
- | TRBJ2-3 | few | TRBV5-6 | CASSPGMTDTQYF | TGTGCCAGCAGCCCGGGAATGACAGATACGCAGTATTTT
- | TRBJ2-7 | few | TRBV7-9 | CASSNTGRGSYEQYF | TGTGCCAGCAGCAATACCGGGAGAGGCTCCTACGAGCAGTACTTC
TRBD1 | TRBJ1-2 | - | TRBV9 | CASSVASTGSYGYTF | TGTGCCAGCAGCGTAGCCTCGACAGGGTCCTACGGCTACACCTTC
TRBD2 | TRBJ2-7 | - | TRBV12-3/TRBV12-4 | CASSQGTSGGRQYF | TGTGCCAGCAGTCAGGGGACTAGCGGGGGGAGACAGTACTTC
TRBD1 | TRBJ2-4 | - | TRBV20-1 | CSASTLGQVGYLAKNIQYF | TGCAGTGCTAGTACACTAGGACAGGTGGGATACCTAGCCAAAAACATTCAGTACTTC
- | TRBJ2-1 | few | TRBV20-1 | CSILGGLYNEQFF | TGCAGTATACTTGGGGGGCTCTACAATGAGCAGTTCTTC
TRBD1 | TRBJ2-6 | many | TRBV27 | CASAEQGATPGANVLTF | TGTGCCAGTGCCGAACAGGGGGCGACCCCTGGGGCCAACGTCCTGACTTTC
- | TRBJ1-3 | - | TRBV4-3 | CASSQMSVRSSGNTIYF | TGCGCCAGCAGCCAAATGTCTGTCCGGAGCTCTGGAAACACCATATATTTT
TRBD1 | TRBJ2-7 | few | TRBV28 | CASSRDRAQSYEQYF | TGTGCCAGCAGCAGAGACAGGGCTCAATCCTACGAGCAGTACTTC
- | TRBJ1-5 | few | TRBV5-1 | CASSPHPGQQPQHF | TGCGCCAGCAGCCCACACCCGGGACAACAGCCCCAGCATTTT
TRBD2 | TRBJ2-3 | few | TRBV29-1 | CSVEGPSGGSDTQYF | TGCAGCGTTGAAGGGCCTAGCGGGGGGTCAGATACGCAGTATTTT
- | TRBJ1-1 | - | TRBV5-1 | CASNRGGPGTEAFF | TGCGCCAGCAACAGAGGGGGACCGGGCACTGAAGCTTTCTTT
TRBD1 | TRBJ1-6 | - | TRBV27 | CASSPIRDSPTSPLHF | TGTGCCAGCAGTCCGATCCGGGACAGCCCCACTTCACCCCTCCACTTT
- | TRBJ2-5 | - | TRBV6-5 | CASSPAGRIQETQYF | TGTGCCAGCAGTCCCGCAGGGAGGATCCAAGAGACCCAGTACTTC
TRBD2 | TRBJ2-1 | - | TRBV7-9 | CASSFGTRIPYNEQFF | TGTGCCAGCAGCTTCGGGACTAGAATCCCCTACAATGAGCAGTTCTTC
- | TRBJ2-1 | - | TRBV28 | CASSAGRNNEQFF | TGTGCCAGCAGTGCCGGACGGAACAATGAGCAGTTCTTC
- | TRBJ2-7 | - | TRBV21-1 | CASLRCPYEQYF | TGTGCCAGCCTTCGGTGTCCCTACGAGCAGTACTTC
TRBD1 | TRBJ1-2 | - | TRBV5-6 | CASSGDLRDRRNYGYTF | TGTGCCAGCAGCGGAGACCTCCGGGACAGGCGGAACTATGGCTACACCTTC
- | TRBJ1-1 | - | TRBV7-2 | CASSSRPSAFMNTEAFF | TGTGCCAGCAGCTCCAGGCCCTCAGCTTTCATGAACACTGAAGCTTTCTTT
- | TRBJ2-7 | - | TRBV7-9 | CASSGGVWSSSSEQYF | TGTGCCAGCAGCGGAGGTGTTTGGTCCTCCTCAAGCGAGCAGTACTTC
TRBD1 | TRBJ1-6 | - | TRBV4-2 | CASSQDSPDRVRSPLHF | TGTGCCAGCAGCCAAGATTCCCCGGACAGGGTTCGTTCACCCCTCCACTTT
- | TRBJ1-1 | few | TRBV6-5 | CASSYSSGGRATEAFF | TGTGCCAGCAGTTACTCGAGCGGGGGCAGGGCGACTGAAGCTTTCTTT
TRBD1 | TRBJ1-5 | - | TRBV6-5 | CASSHLSRLGGVGNQPQHF | TGTGCCAGCAGTCACCTTTCGCGGTTAGGGGGCGTTGGCAATCAGCCCCAGCATTTT
- | TRBJ2-1 | few | TRBV20-1 | CSASRRPGEQFF | TGCAGTGCTAGTCGTCGCCCGGGGGAGCAGTTCTTC
- | TRBJ1-2 | - | TRBV14 | CASSQEYGGYTF | TGTGCCAGCAGCCAAGAATATGGGGGCTACACCTTC
- | TRBJ2-7 | few | TRBV6-6 | CASGGTNEQYF | TGTGCCAGCGGTGGTACAAACGAGCAGTACTTC
TRBD1 | TRBJ2-1 | - | TRBV15 | CATSKDRGAYNEQFF | TGTGCCACCAGCAAGGACAGGGGGGCTTACAATGAGCAGTTCTTC
TRBD2 | TRBJ2-7 | - | TRBV11-2 | CASSLVTSGEGGEQYF | TGTGCCAGCAGCTTAGTGACTAGCGGAGAGGGTGGCGAGCAGTACTTC
TRBD1 | TRBJ1-5 | - | TRBV20-1 | CSARVTGTGSNQPQHF | TGCAGTGCTAGAGTTACAGGGACAGGGAGCAATCAGCCCCAGCATTTT
- | TRBJ2-5 | few | TRBV6-2/TRBV6-3 | CASRVSRELQETQYF | TGTGCCAGCAGAGTTTCTAGGGAGCTCCAAGAGACCCAGTACTTC
- | TRBJ1-2 | - | TRBV29-1 | CSVDPTPGLNNYGYTF | TGCAGCGTTGACCCCACCCCCGGACTGAATAACTATGGCTACACCTTC
TRBD1 | TRBJ1-1 | few | TRBV28 | CASSSQGAGNSEAFF | TGTGCCAGCAGTTCTCAGGGGGCGGGTAATTCTGAAGCTTTCTTT
TRBD1 | TRBJ2-7 | few | TRBV7-9 | CASSLDQDRVTGQYF | TGTGCCAGCAGCTTAGATCAGGACAGGGTAACCGGGCAGTACTTC